This T cell receptor beta chain was identified during a study of blood T cell repertoires in COVID-19. Study-wide context: Sites across the United States, Italy and Spain contributed samples from acute and convalescent COVID-19. In each case, the material was cDNA or gDNA derived from T cells, B-cell-depleted T cells, or PBMCs.

V lost 4 bases, J lost 3 bases, and 10 bases stayed unmatched. The V gene's germline CDR1 is ENHRY and CDR2 SYGVKD. The CDR3 is 16 residues long. Patients in Seattle were enrolled during active infection, then followed longitudinally. This clone turned up a few times. This table comes from immunoSEQ multiplex PCR, and its TCRdb copy is limited to in-frame clones, with some not included. The sample shows approximately 280,000 clones, approximately 92% of them seen only once. The material sequenced was peripheral blood. The clonotype comes from a woman in her 30s with COVID-19, enrolled during active disease. This sequence joins TRBV10-3 and TRBJ1-2, with 8 bases identical to TRBD1. The CDR3 nucleotides are TGTGCCATCAGTGTAACCATGACAGGGGCCGACTATGGCTACACCTTC. This translates into CAISVTMTGADYGYTF.